The next 29 T cell receptor beta chains were all read from a single sample in a study of T cells in Graves' hyperthyroidism and ophthalmopathy. RNA transcripts served as the template for amplifying TCR beta CDR3 regions. When the TCR CDR3 underwent first-round RT-PCR, the HTBI primer set was used. TCRdb passed the multiplex PCR reads through MiXCR, listing each CDR3 protein once. The sample has fewer than 900,000 distinct CDR3 sequences; less than 20% are singletons. Material for sequencing was blood. The receptors were gathered from a man aged 18 to 35 with Graves' hyperthyroidism.

The rearrangement joins TRBV4-1 to TRBJ1-5; D is perhaps TRBD1 (6 bases). The ends were cut back, 0 bases at V and 4 bases at J, with 10 bases in the middle. The CDR3 has 15 residues. The V gene's germline CDR1 is MGHRA and CDR2 YSYEKL. CDR3: CASSQEKGGNQPQHF. CDR3 sequence (DNA): TGCGCCAGCAGCCAAGAGAAAGGGGGAAATCAGCCCCAGCATTTT.

The chain couples TRBV18 to TRBJ2-1; 11 bases fit TRBD2. The junction had 6 bases not matched to a gene; V was cut back by 5 bases and J by 0 bases. The germline V gene has CDR1 KGHSH and CDR2 LQKENI. This CDR3 has 17 residues. Here the CDR3 reads CASSSPSGRSSYNEQFF. CDR3 DNA sequence: TGTGCCAGCTCATCCCCTAGCGGGAGGAGCTCCTACAATGAGCAGTTCTTC.

This clonotype was seen a few times. This sequence joins TRBV20-1 and TRBJ1-5; tentative D call: TRBD1 (6 bases). This CDR3 is built from 13 residues. In germline, CDR1 is DFQATT, CDR2 SNEGSKA (reference sequence). The V end lost 1 base, the J end lost 4 bases, and 8 bases lay between the germline ends. Written as DNA, the CDR3 is TGCAGTGCTAGAGTGGGGGCAAATCAGCCCCAGCATTTT. Translated, it gives CSARVGANQPQHF.

This clonotype was recorded at least ten times. The chain recombines TRBV6-2 or TRBV6-3 with TRBJ1-1; the D is unclear. The V end was cut by 4 bases, the J end by 6 bases, with 12 bases between. Germline CDR1 and CDR2: MNHEY and SVGEGT. The CDR3 contains 13 residues. CDR3 DNA: TGTGCCAGCAGTTTGTTTTCTGGGCCTGAAGCTTTCTTT. As protein: CASSLFSGPEAFF.

This clonotype came up many times. The chain joins TRBV20-1 to TRBJ1-1, with D unclear. Germline V CDR1 and CDR2: DFQATT, SNEGSKA (reference sequence). The ends were cut back, 0 bases at V and 4 bases at J, with 9 bases in the middle. The length of the CDR3 is 13 residues. CDR3: CSARDLRGTEAFF. The CDR3 DNA reads TGCAGTGCTAGAGATCTTCGGGGCACTGAAGCTTTCTTT.

This clonotype was detected a few times. This chain uses TRBV6-2 or TRBV6-3 with TRBJ2-2; 11 bases line up with TRBD2. Germline assignment: CDR1 MNHEY and CDR2 SVGEGT. The trim removed 8 bases at V and 2 bases at J, leaving 7 bases unmatched. This CDR3 contains 16 residues. CDR3 sequence: CASSGLADLNTGELFF. As DNA, the CDR3 is TGTGCCAGCTCGGGACTAGCGGATTTAAACACCGGGGAGCTGTTTTTT.

This clonotype was counted at least ten times. The V and J genes are TRBV12-3 or TRBV12-4 and TRBJ1-1; D gene unclear. Trimming shortened V by 6 bases and J by 3 bases, and 17 bases separated the two germline ends. The CDR3 is 15 residues long. The CDR3 reads CASSPMGSGDTEAFF. The DNA for the CDR3 is TGTGCCAGCAGCCCGATGGGGAGTGGAGACACTGAAGCTTTCTTT.

This clonotype was picked up a small number of times. The chain has TRBV20-1 and TRBJ1-4; D possibly corresponds to TRBD1 (5 bases). Germline V gene lookup returns CDR1 DFQATT and CDR2 SNEGSKA (reference sequence). V lost 3 bases to trimming and J lost 6 bases, with 14 bases between them. The CDR3 extends over 14 amino acids. This CDR3 is CSARAGHPHEKLFF. The CDR3 nucleotides read TGCAGTGCTAGGGCAGGGCATCCCCATGAAAAACTGTTTTTT.

The rearrangement joins TRBV9 to TRBJ2-5; D is undetermined. The germline CDR1 and CDR2 sequences are SGDLS and YYNGEE. With 0 bases removed from V and 5 bases from J, the gap between germline ends came to 8 bases. The CDR3 runs 13 residues. The CDR3 spells CASSVGVRETQYF. As DNA, the CDR3 is TGTGCCAGCAGCGTAGGGGTGAGGGAGACCCAGTACTTC.

This clonotype was found a few times. J is TRBJ2-1 and V is TRBV6-2 or TRBV6-3, with 8 bases lining up with TRBD2. Germline values: CDR1 MNHEY, CDR2 SVGEGT. This CDR3 comprises 14 residues. The J segment lost 12 bases and the V segment lost 5 bases, leaving 12 bases of the junction unmatched. The CDR3 loop is CASSLRTSQVVQFF. The CDR3 DNA reads as TGTGCCAGCAGTCTCCGGACTAGCCAAGTCGTGCAGTTCTTC.

This clonotype appeared many times. The CDR3 coding sequence is TGTGCCAGCTCACCCCTAGGGGGGGCAAAAGAGACCCAGTACTTC. Its protein product is CASSPLGGAKETQYF. The V and J genes are TRBV18 and TRBJ2-5; the D gene is possibly TRBD2 (7 bases). This CDR3 spans 15 amino acids. Germline CDR1 reads KGHSH; CDR2 reads LQKENI. The ends were cut back, 3 bases at V and 3 bases at J, with 14 bases in the middle.

This clonotype has just a few counts. V gene TRBV20-1 combines with J gene TRBJ2-4, with TRBD2 matching 7 bases. V gave up 0 bases and J gave up 7 bases; unmatched junction bases: 15. The CDR3 runs to 17 residues. The germline gives CDR1 DFQATT, CDR2 SNEGSKA (reference sequence). The CDR3 region is CSARDTGSGGRGNIQYF. CDR3 bases: TGCAGTGCTAGAGATACGGGCAGTGGCGGGAGAGGGAACATTCAGTACTTC.

As regards this clonotype: One junction end disagrees with the germline gene, perhaps due to a read error. This chain joins TRBV28 and TRBJ2-7; D tentatively fits TRBD1 or TRBD2 (5 bases each). Germline V CDR1 and CDR2: MDHEN, SYDVKM. This CDR3 is built from 13 residues. The CDR3 loop is CTSSLGRSYEQYF. The CDR3 DNA reads TGTACCAGCAGTTTGGGACGGTCCTACGAGCAGTACTTC.

This clonotype turned up a few times. The V and J genes are TRBV19 and TRBJ1-2; D possibly corresponds to TRBD1 (5 bases). The germline CDR1 and CDR2 sequences are LNHDA and SQIVND (reference sequence). Trimming cost V 2 bases and J 8 bases, with 18 bases left between them. The CDR3 consists of 15 residues. The CDR3 bases are TGTGCCAGTAGTATAACTGCGGACATCGGCGTAGGCTACACCTTC. Its protein is CASSITADIGVGYTF.

This clonotype came up a few times. V gene TRBV30 combines with J gene TRBJ2-1, with TRBD2 matching 10 bases. Germline trimming cut 4 bases from V and 7 bases from J; bases unmatched to any gene: 4. The germline V gene has CDR1 GTSNPN and CDR2 SVGIG (reference sequence). CDR3 length: 13 residues. The CDR3 is CAWKGLALNEQFF. The CDR3 DNA is TGTGCCTGGAAGGGACTAGCGCTGAATGAGCAGTTCTTC.

The table lists this clonotype with many counts. V usage is TRBV20-1 and J usage is TRBJ2-3; D unclear. CDR1 is DFQATT and CDR2 is SNEGSKA in the germline V gene (reference sequence). This CDR3 contains 13 residues. V lost 0 bases, J lost 5 bases, and 9 bases lay in between. CDR3 in amino acids: CSARDNYRDTQYF. The CDR3 nucleotides read TGCAGTGCTAGAGATAACTATCGAGATACGCAGTATTTT.

The chain uses TRBV5-8 and TRBJ1-1, with unresolved D. The CDR3 runs 14 residues. Deletions cut 1 base from V and 2 bases from J, with 9 bases between. Germline V gene data show CDR1 as SGHTS and CDR2 as YDEGEE. The DNA of the CDR3 is TGTGCCAGCAGCTTGCCTGGTTATAACACTGAAGCTTTCTTT. Its protein product is CASSLPGYNTEAFF. Based on the CDR3 plus reference TRBV5-8 and TRBJ1-1, the full variable domain is EAGVTQSPTHLIKTRGQQATLRCSPISGHTSVYWYQQALGLGLQFLLWYDEGEERNRGNFPPRFSGRQFPNYSSELNVNALELEDSALYLCASSLPGYNTEAFFGQGTRLTVV.

This clonotype appeared many times. The chain couples TRBV11-3 to TRBJ1-1; no firm D call. Trimming shortened V by 6 bases and J by 1 base, and 9 bases separated the two germline ends. Germline CDR1 and CDR2: SGHNT and YENEEA. This CDR3 has 13 amino acids. This CDR3 reads CASRIGPNTEAFF. In DNA, the CDR3 is TGTGCCAGCAGAATCGGGCCGAACACTGAAGCTTTCTTT.

The genes are TRBV29-1 and TRBJ1-1; D remains ambiguous. Germline assignment: CDR1 SQVTM and CDR2 ANQGSEA. The CDR3 covers 11 residues. The V gene lost 7 bases and the J gene lost 5 bases, with 11 bases spanning the gap. CDR3 in DNA: TGCAGCGCCGGGAGTTGGACTGAAGCTTTCTTT. Its protein is CSAGSWTEAFF.

In this sample, this clonotype turned up a few times. The gene calls are TRBV5-1 and TRBJ2-7, with TRBD1 as a possible D gene (5 bases). The germline V gene has CDR1 SGHRS and CDR2 YFSETQ. The ends were cut back, 4 bases at V and 6 bases at J, with 17 bases in the middle. The CDR3 has 14 residues. CDR3 sequence: CASSLDTVRGEQYF. For the CDR3, the DNA is TGCGCCAGCAGCCTGGACACTGTTAGAGGCGAGCAGTACTTC. The full variable domain, rest sourced from reference TRBV5-1 and TRBJ2-7, is KAGVTQTPRYLIKTRGQQVTLSCSPISGHRSVSWYQQTPGQGLQFLFEYFSETQRNKGNFPGRFSGRQFSNSRSEMNVSTLELGDSALYLCASSLDTVRGEQYFGPGTRLTVT.

This clonotype was observed a few times. The V and J genes are TRBV28 and TRBJ2-5; 7 bases are shared with TRBD2. Germline V gene lookup returns CDR1 MDHEN and CDR2 SYDVKM. V was pared by 9 bases and J by 5 bases, with 12 bases of the junction left unmatched. The CDR3 is made up of 14 amino acids. CDR3 amino acids: CASNSGTMFETQYF. Here the CDR3 DNA reads TGTGCCAGTAACTCCGGGACTATGTTCGAGACCCAGTACTTC.

Of note for this clonotype: Being one base from a much bigger clone, this may be a read error. This CDR3 reads CASSFSGYSDQPQHF. The CDR3 DNA follows: TGTGCCAGCAGCTTTTCGGGATATAGCGATCAGCCCCAGCATTTT. The chain combines TRBV5-5 with TRBJ1-5; no definite D call. This CDR3 spans 15 amino acids. The germline CDR1 and CDR2 sequences are SGHKS and YYEKEE (reference sequence). Complete variable domain (other parts from reference TRBV5-5 and TRBJ1-5): DAGVTQSPTHLIKTRGQQVTLRCSPISGHKSVSWYQQVLGQGPQFIFQYYEKEERGRGNFPDRFSARQFPNYSSELNVNALLLGDSALYLCASSFSGYSDQPQHFGDGTRLSIL.

This clonotype has only a few counts. In nucleotides, the CDR3 is TGTGCCAGCAGTTCGGTAGGGAACACCGGGGAGCTGTTTTTT. Amino acid sequence: CASSSVGNTGELFF. The chain joins TRBV28 to TRBJ2-2, with no clear D. The V and J ends lost 4 bases and 1 base respectively, with 7 bases between them. Germline V lookup: CDR1 MDHEN, CDR2 SYDVKM. The CDR3 length is 14 residues. Full variable domain (remainder filled in from reference TRBV28 and TRBJ2-2): DVKVTQSSRYLVKRTGEKVFLECVQDMDHENMFWYRQDPGLGLRLIYFSYDVKMKEKGDIPEGYSVSREKKERFSLILESASTNQTSMYLCASSSVGNTGELFFGEGSRLTVL.

V gene TRBV29-1 combines with J gene TRBJ1-2; 8 bases are a match to TRBD1. Losses at the gene ends were 6 bases for V and 9 bases for J; bases not matched to a gene: 9. Germline V CDR1 and CDR2: SQVTM, ANQGSEA. The CDR3 is made up of 12 amino acids. This CDR3 reads CSVPGQGRSYTF. CDR3 nucleotide sequence: TGCAGCGTCCCCGGACAGGGAAGGAGCTACACCTTC.

This clonotype has ten or more counts. The chain uses TRBV6-1 and TRBJ1-5; weak D call: TRBD1 (6 bases). V lost 6 bases and J lost 3, with 9 bases in between. The CDR3 has 13 amino acids. Germline V lookup: CDR1 MNHNS, CDR2 SASEGT. The CDR3 sequence is CASRQGNNQPQHF. The CDR3 region has the DNA TGTGCCAGCAGACAGGGAAACAATCAGCCCCAGCATTTT.

A few counts support this clonotype. The J gene is TRBJ2-3, the V gene TRBV15, with a weak D call TRBD2 (6 bases). Germline values: CDR1 LNHNV, CDR2 YYDKDF (reference sequence). CDR3 length: 15 amino acids. Trimming cost V 0 bases and J 2 bases, with 9 bases left between them. The CDR3 DNA sequence: TGTGCCACCAGCAGAGATTCGGGGGTCACAGATACGCAGTATTTT. Its protein product is CATSRDSGVTDTQYF.

This clonotype was seen many times. This rearrangement joins TRBV5-1 to TRBJ2-7; D is ambiguous. The CDR3 contains 13 residues. Trimming took off 7 bases at V and 3 bases at J, with 14 bases between the two ends. Germline lookup yields CDR1 SGHRS and CDR2 YFSETQ. The CDR3 is CASYIRPGYEQYF. The CDR3 DNA is TGCGCCAGCTATATCCGTCCGGGCTACGAGCAGTACTTC. The whole variable domain, filled in from reference TRBV5-1 and TRBJ2-7, reads KAGVTQTPRYLIKTRGQQVTLSCSPISGHRSVSWYQQTPGQGLQFLFEYFSETQRNKGNFPGRFSGRQFSNSRSEMNVSTLELGDSALYLCASYIRPGYEQYFGPGTRLTVT.

This clonotype has just a few counts. V is TRBV29-1 and J is TRBJ1-1; D might be TRBD1 (5 bases). In germline, CDR1 is SQVTM, CDR2 ANQGSEA. V lost 8 bases, J lost 5 bases, and 12 bases lay in between. The CDR3 runs to 11 residues. Here the CDR3 DNA reads TGCAGCCTCTATGGGGGGACTGAAGCTTTCTTT. Its protein is CSLYGGTEAFF.

This clonotype was picked up many times. The chain recombines TRBV12-3 or TRBV12-4 with TRBJ2-2, with 7 bases aligning to TRBD2. J was trimmed by 4 bases and V by 6 bases; bases with no gene match: 5. The CDR3 consists of 14 residues. For the CDR3, the DNA is TGTGCCAGCAGGGATAGCGGGTTCACCGGGGAGCTGTTTTTT. Protein sequence: CASRDSGFTGELFF.